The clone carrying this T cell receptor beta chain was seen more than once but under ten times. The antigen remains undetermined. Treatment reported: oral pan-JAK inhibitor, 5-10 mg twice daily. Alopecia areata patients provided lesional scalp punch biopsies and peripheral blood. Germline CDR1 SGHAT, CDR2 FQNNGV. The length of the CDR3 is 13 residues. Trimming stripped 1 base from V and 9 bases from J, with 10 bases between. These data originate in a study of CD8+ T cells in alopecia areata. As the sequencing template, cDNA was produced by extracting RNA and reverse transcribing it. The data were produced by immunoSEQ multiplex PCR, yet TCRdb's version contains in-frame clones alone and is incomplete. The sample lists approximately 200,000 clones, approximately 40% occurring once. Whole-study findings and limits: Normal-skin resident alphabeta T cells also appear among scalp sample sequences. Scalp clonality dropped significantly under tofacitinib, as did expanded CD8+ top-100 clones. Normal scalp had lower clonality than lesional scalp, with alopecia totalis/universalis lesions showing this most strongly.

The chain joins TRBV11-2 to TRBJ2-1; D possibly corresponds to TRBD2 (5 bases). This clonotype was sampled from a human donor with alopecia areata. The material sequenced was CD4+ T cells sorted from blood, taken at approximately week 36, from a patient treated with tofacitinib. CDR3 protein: CASSLVYEGEQFF. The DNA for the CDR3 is TGTGCCAGCAGCTTAGTGTATGAGGGTGAGCAGTTCTTC.